The 10 T cell receptor beta chains below come from one sample, sequenced in a study of T cell changes during pregnancy in multiple sclerosis. TCRdb keeps only in-frame clones here, not all; method: immunoSEQ multiplex PCR. The profile shows around 80,000 clones, around 92% of them singletons. Sequences were derived from peripheral blood, sampled before pregnancy. These receptors were collected from a female donor with multiple sclerosis, enrolled in a pregnancy study.

This clone was recorded only once. This chain links TRBV5-4 with TRBJ2-1; TRBD2 aligns across 12 bases. With 4 bases clipped from V and 7 bases from J, the junction kept 12 bases outside the gene matches. CDR1 is SGHNT, CDR2 YYREEE, per germline (reference sequence). This CDR3 comprises 17 residues. CDR3 in DNA: TGTGCCAGCAGCCCTCAACCTAGCGGGAGGGCCCGGAATGAGCAGTTCTTC. This codes for CASSPQPSGRARNEQFF.

V is TRBV27 and J is TRBJ2-5; maybe TRBD1 (5 bases). From germline, CDR1 is MNHEY and CDR2 SMNVEV (reference sequence). The CDR3 is 14 amino acids. V was pared by 2 bases and J by 1 base, with 8 bases between. CDR3 sequence (DNA): TGTGCCAGCAGTTTACAGGGCAGCCAAGAGACCCAGTACTTC. Amino acids: CASSLQGSQETQYF.

The chain employs TRBV28 and TRBJ2-7, with TRBD2 matching 12 bases. The trim removed 3 bases at V and 6 bases at J, leaving 9 bases unmatched. The CDR3 runs 16 residues. Germline V CDR1 and CDR2: MDHEN, SYDVKM. The CDR3 DNA reads as TGTGCCAGCAGTTTGAGGACTAGCGGGACGATCGGCGAGCAGTACTTC. It translates to CASSLRTSGTIGEQYF. The whole variable domain, remainder taken from reference TRBV28 and TRBJ2-7, is DVKVTQSSRYLVKRTGEKVFLECVQDMDHENMFWYRQDPGLGLRLIYFSYDVKMKEKGDIPEGYSVSREKKERFSLILESASTNQTSMYLCASSLRTSGTIGEQYFGPGTRLTVT.

This sequence joins TRBV5-6 and TRBJ2-1; D is perhaps TRBD2 (6 bases). Germline CDR1 reads SGHDT; CDR2 reads YYEEEE. The CDR3 has 17 amino acids. Between the trimmed V and J ends, which lost 8 bases and 4 bases, there was a span of 25 bases. This chain's CDR3 is CASTTIPGLPKYNEQFF. The CDR3 nucleotides are TGTGCCAGTACAACCATTCCAGGACTACCAAAATACAATGAGCAGTTCTTC. The variable domain in full, completed from reference TRBV5-6 and TRBJ2-1, reads DAGVTQSPTHLIKTRGQQVTLRCSPKSGHDTVSWYQQALGQGPQFIFQYYEEEERQRGNFPDRFSGHQFPNYSSELNVNALLLGDSALYLCASTTIPGLPKYNEQFFGPGTRLTVL.

The V call is TRBV10-3, the J call TRBJ1-5; the D gene is possibly TRBD1 (5 bases). The V gene lost 1 base and the J gene lost 3 bases, with 13 bases spanning the gap. The CDR3 covers 16 residues. Looked up from germline, CDR1 is ENHRY and CDR2 is SYGVKD. CDR3: CAISEYRPANNQPQHF. The CDR3 coding sequence is TGTGCCATCAGTGAGTACAGGCCAGCTAACAATCAGCCCCAGCATTTT.

The rearrangement links TRBV6-1 to TRBJ1-2; no reliable D call. The CDR3 loop spans 15 amino acids. Germline-derived CDR1 and CDR2 are MNHNS and SASEGT. V was trimmed by 4 bases and J by 1 base, leaving 13 bases between them. DNA for the CDR3: TGTGCCAGCAGTGGTGGCGGATCGAATAACTATGGCTACACCTTC. Translating gives CASSGGGSNNYGYTF.

The chain recombines TRBV11-2 with TRBJ2-2, with 14 nucleotides matching TRBD2. The CDR3 totals 17 residues. CDR1 SGHAT and CDR2 FQNNGV come from the germline V gene. V shed 4 bases and J 0 bases; nucleotides not matched to a gene: 1. CDR3 DNA sequence: TGTGCCAGCAGCTGGACTAGCGGGAGGACGAACACCGGGGAGCTGTTTTTT. This translates into CASSWTSGRTNTGELFF. The full variable domain, in which reference TRBV11-2 and TRBJ2-2 provide the parts outside the CDR3, is EAGVAQSPRYKIIEKRQSVAFWCNPISGHATLYWYQQILGQGPKLLIQFQNNGVVDDSQLPKDRFSAERLKGVDSTLKIQPAKLEDSAVYLCASSWTSGRTNTGELFFGEGSRLTVL.

As DNA, the CDR3 is TGTGCCAGCAGCCCCCGAGGGACAGCAGCTTTTGCAACTAATGAAAAACTGTTTTTT. Its translation is CASSPRGTAAFATNEKLFF. This rearrangement joins TRBV5-8 to TRBJ1-4, with 7 bases lining up with TRBD1. V shed 4 bases, J shed 0 bases, and the junction held 15 bases outside the gene matches. Germline values: CDR1 SGHTS, CDR2 YDEGEE. The length of the CDR3 is 19 residues. Looking up the rest from reference TRBV5-8 and TRBJ1-4 gives the full variable domain: EAGVTQSPTHLIKTRGQQATLRCSPISGHTSVYWYQQALGLGLQFLLWYDEGEERNRGNFPPRFSGRQFPNYSSELNVNALELEDSALYLCASSPRGTAAFATNEKLFFGSGTQLSVL.

The chain employs TRBV19 and TRBJ2-7; a possible D gene is TRBD1 (5 bases). This CDR3 is 14 amino acids long. The germline CDR1 and CDR2 sequences are LNHDA and SQIVND (reference sequence). Between the trimmed V and J ends, which lost 2 bases and 6 bases, there was a span of 14 bases. The CDR3 loop reads CASSINQGRSEQYF. In DNA form, the CDR3 reads TGTGCCAGTAGTATAAACCAGGGTCGCTCCGAGCAGTACTTC.

This chain links TRBV11-2 with TRBJ2-5; tentative D call: TRBD2 (6 bases). CDR1 and CDR2 from the germline V gene are SGHAT and FQNNGV. Between the trimmed V and J ends, which lost 3 bases and 0 bases, there was a span of 11 bases. The CDR3 has 15 residues. The CDR3 nucleotides read TGTGCCAGCAGCTTCGGTGGAGGGTACCAAGAGACCCAGTACTTC. Its translation: CASSFGGGYQETQYF. Supplemented by reference TRBV11-2 and TRBJ2-5, the full variable domain reads EAGVAQSPRYKIIEKRQSVAFWCNPISGHATLYWYQQILGQGPKLLIQFQNNGVVDDSQLPKDRFSAERLKGVDSTLKIQPAKLEDSAVYLCASSFGGGYQETQYFGPGTRLLVL.